This T cell receptor beta chain was observed in a study of T cells after yellow fever vaccination. Study background: Fractions of low cell number were prepared using SMART-Seq v4 Ultra Low Input. Study results and limitations: The study re-detected most primary-vaccination clones after the booster (roughly 95% CD4, just over 85% CD8). A small share of clonotypes appeared in both CD4 and CD8 compartments.

Trimming pared 0 bases from V and 4 bases from J, leaving 12 bases between. The length of the CDR3 is 15 residues. From germline, CDR1 is LGHNA and CDR2 YSLEER. Template switching with 5'RACE generated the TCR cDNA and added a universal primer site and UMIs. A single record per CDR3 protein comes from TCRdb applying MiXCR to the 5' RACE reads. This sample has 350,000 or so distinct CDR3 sequences, with 7% to 10% found just once. About this clonotype: Its antigen is still unknown.

The receptor was derived from a man aged 18 to 30 who received the YFV17D yellow fever vaccine. Material: PBMCs, obtained roughly 46 days after the first yellow fever vaccination. V usage is TRBV4-3 and J usage is TRBJ1-1, with D maybe TRBD1 (6 bases). CDR3 sequence: CASSQDYREGTEAFF. The CDR3 DNA reads TGCGCCAGCAGCCAAGATTACAGGGAAGGCACTGAAGCTTTCTTT.